The text below deals with one T cell receptor beta chain. The antigen remains undetermined. The data belong to a study of shared clonotypes between healthy human individuals. As for the study in general: CD8 memory received one plate per donor, CD8 naive two, CD4 memory three and CD4 naive three. Broader study findings: Non-shared clonotypes had lower generation probabilities than clonotypes shared by all four sorted-subset donors.

The CDR3 is 14 residues long. Germline V gene lookup returns CDR1 SGHTA and CDR2 FQGNSA. Trimming stripped 2 bases from V and 5 bases from J, with 12 bases between. CD45RO-negative, CCR7-positively selected cells formed the naive CD8 fraction, excluding terminally differentiated effector memory CD45RA+ cells. TCRdb keeps only in-frame clones here, not all; method: immunoSEQ multiplex PCR. The sample carries roughly 1,800,000 clones, about 95% recorded once. The receptor comes from a man younger than 30 in good health. The sequencing sample was made of naive CD8+ T cells sorted from blood. The V and J genes are TRBV7-2 and TRBJ2-5; D remains unclear. CDR3 region: CASSLPPWSETQYF. CDR3 nucleotide sequence: TGTGCCAGCAGCTTACCCCCCTGGAGTGAGACCCAGTACTTC.